This T cell receptor beta chain appears in the sequencing data of a study of OX40 agonist ivuxolimab in advanced cancers. Broader study findings: Dose levels from 0.1 to 3.0 mg/kg saw CD4+ and CD8+ blood T cells expand clonally by week 6. Low normalized T-cell clonal expansion was additionally recorded for some nonresponders. On average, CD8+ T cells had more expanded clones than CD4+.

Libraries were prepared by immunoSEQ multiplex PCR; TCRdb keeps only in-frame clonotypes and omits some of them. Of 98,000 or so clones in the sample, 89% were seen once. There are 14 residues in the CDR3. The V end lost 1 base, the J end lost 4 bases, and 7 bases lay between the germline ends. Germline V gene lookup returns CDR1 LGHNT and CDR2 FRNRAP. About this clone itself: What it binds is not known.

This TCR was recovered from an adult with an advanced solid tumor such as melanoma, head and neck, liver or kidney cancer. Here the sequenced sample was CD4+ or CD8+ T cells sorted from blood, taken in a trial of the OX40 agonist ivuxolimab. This chain connects TRBV12-5 to TRBJ1-4; possible D gene TRBD1, 5 bases. CDR3 bases: TGTGCTAGTGGTTTGGACAGGAGTAATGAAAAACTGTTTTTT. Protein: CASGLDRSNEKLFF.